This TCR beta chain was sequenced in a study of CD8 T cells in ankylosing spondylitis. Each CDR3 protein gets one entry after TCRdb re-called the 5' RACE reads with MiXCR. The repertoire holds fewer than 550,000 distinct CDR3 sequences, with about 5.7% as singletons. This clonotype has only a few counts. What it binds is not known. Study results and caveats: The study identified a TCR beta motif of roughly eight highly homologous variants that appeared characteristic of ankylosing spondylitis blood.

This clonotype originated in a male donor with ankylosing spondylitis. Sequenced sample: blood, either unsorted or a sorted T cell fraction (not recorded which).

CDR3 bases: TGTGCCAGCAGCTTAGTGTTCTCGCCGGAGACCCAGTACTTC. Its translation is CASSLVFSPETQYF. V usage is TRBV11-2 and J usage is TRBJ2-5; D not certain. This CDR3 is built from 14 residues. Germline V gives CDR1 SGHAT, CDR2 FQNNGV. V was pared by 1 base and J by 5 bases, with 11 bases between.